Given below is one T cell receptor beta chain in context. This clone was counted between two and nine times. It lacks a known antigen. Base qualities are missing; no much larger clone stands one base away. TCR beta libraries were generated from genomic DNA with the immunoSEQ kit, following the manufacturer's recommendations. Library preparation used a first multiplex PCR with proprietary primers, then a second PCR adding unique barcodes, with bead cleanups after each round. Each sample batch included a kit-provided positive control reaction and a negative control reaction. The final libraries were assessed on an Agilent 4200 TapeStation D1000 ScreenTape, pooled by volume, and quantified by qPCR. Sequencing ran on an Illumina NextSeq500 with a MidOutput 150-cycle cartridge, using 156 Read1 and 15 Index1 cycles with kit custom primers. The pooled library was loaded at roughly 0.92 pM with a roughly 20% PhiX control spike-in. The published analysis was carried out like this. Vendor-processed data were analyzed in R, and a clonotype was defined as all T cells sharing the same CDR3 nucleotide sequence. For clone abundance analyses, frequencies were normalized to the 10,000 most abundant clones in each sample. Public T cell clones, which averaged fewer than five per sample, were excluded before analysis. ImmunoMap was used for dominant motif analysis with the PAM10 matrix, a gap penalty of 30, and a homology threshold of 0.3, and any motif reaching a cumulative frequency of at least 0.01 was considered dominant. The immuneACCESS repertoire file appears here via TCRdb, limited to in-frame rearrangements. These files lack a portion of the clones; in checked studies, under half of the deficit traces to unresolved V genes, and the cause of the others is not known. The DNA was the basis for D and trimming; V, J and clone size are from that table. The sample data list approximately 14,000 clones, and about 56% of these were observed just once. The top ten hold around 13% of the sample.

This sample is part of a study of radiation and T cells in renal cell carcinoma (dated by TCRdb to 2020 to 2022). With respect to the entire study: A total of some 55 samples underwent TCR beta sequencing, made up of roughly 26 tumors and about 27 peripheral blood samples. In the 53 samples combined, around 3.9 million unique CDR3 nucleotide sequences were found, encoding approximately 2,800,000 unique CDR3 amino acid sequences. On the study overall, not on this receptor specifically: Compared with control tumors, irradiated tumors had a greater number of dominant CDR3 motifs, and these motifs made up a bigger portion of the repertoire. Intratumoral heterogeneity went uncaptured because the only tumor material available was small regions of around 1 g. With a single-armed trial design, the study had no way to address how radiation dose or scheduling affects the TCR repertoire. Higher TCR clonality was observed in irradiated tumors than in controls, with an average of approximately 50% of the repertoire accounted for by the top 100 clonotypes, compared with about 40% in nephrectomy-only tumors.

CDR1 LNHDA and CDR2 SQIVND were looked up in the germline V gene (reference sequence). Its CDR3 holds 14 amino acids, cysteine through phenylalanine. Only the CDR3 region is kept as DNA, spanning 42 bases read in frame from base 1. The junction carries 11 bases between V and J, which are trimmed by 5 bases and 1 base respectively. Interpreted using the paper, the time point label stands for: tumor resected at nephrectomy. The treatment or condition label of this sample denotes: treatment-naive control, cytoreductive nephrectomy. Control tumors were obtained from treatment-naive renal cell carcinoma patients in whom cytoreductive nephrectomy was performed without prior radiation. Every patient had renal cell carcinoma of clear cell pathology. Control tumors used for TCR sequencing were obtained from a handful of females and over 10 males (median age approximately 50 years, range roughly 35 to 85) and were resected from about 2011 to 2015. Tumors were mechanically dissociated, digested with collagenase/hyaluronidase at 37 °C, processed in gentleMACS C tubes, and stored in liquid nitrogen. Genomic DNA for TCR sequencing was prepared using the QIAamp DNA Blood Mini Kit (Qiagen). The analyses included just those samples that passed every quality control check.

The source was tumor tissue, collected from a patient whose treatment was nephrectomy without radiotherapy. The TCR was taken from a man aged 50-59 years with renal cell carcinoma. The V and J genes are TRBV19 and TRBJ1-1; TRBD1 is a weak D gene call, 5 bases matching. The CDR3 reads as follows: CASSDRQGNTEAFF. Read as DNA, the sequence is TGTGCCAGTAGTGATCGCCAGGGGAACACTGAAGCTTTCTTT.